These 24 T cell receptor beta chains were sequenced from one sample in a study of T-cell reconstitution after alpha-beta-depleted transplantation in children. Unique molecular identifiers featured in how the TCRbeta library was prepared. TCRdb redid the calling of the PCR reads with MiXCR, one entry per CDR3 protein. The sample holds fewer than 700,000 distinct CDR3 sequences; 10% to 15% are singletons and the top ten take 2% to 2.5%. This specimen was PBMCs, mostly from graft donor cells, taken 360 days after TCRalphabeta/CD19-depleted stem cell transplant. Source of these receptors: a male patient between 10 and 17 years old who had a stem cell transplant for acute myeloid leukemia, so the T cells may come from the graft donor.

This clonotype was seen many times. CDR3 bases: TGTGCCAGCAGCATCCGTCCACGCTTAGCGGGGGATCAGGATACGCAGTATTTT. It specifies CASSIRPRLAGDQDTQYF. The V gene is TRBV9, the J gene TRBJ2-3; 9 nucleotides align to TRBD2. CDR3 length: 18 residues. CDR1 is SGDLS and CDR2 is YYNGEE in the germline V gene. With V trimmed by 4 bases and J by 6 bases, 18 bases remained unmatched.

The V and J genes are TRBV7-9 and TRBJ2-7; D is perhaps TRBD1 or TRBD2 (5 bases each). The CDR3 runs to 15 residues. In germline, CDR1 is SEHNR, CDR2 FQNEAQ (reference sequence). V lost 0 bases and J lost 3, with 12 bases in between. The CDR3 bases are TGTGCCAGCAGCTTAGCTGGGACGTACCGCTACGAGCAGTACTTC. Its translation: CASSLAGTYRYEQYF.

The sample holds a few counts of this clonotype. V is TRBV10-3 and J is TRBJ2-5; D might be TRBD2 (6 bases). The ends were cut back, 10 bases at V and 2 bases at J, with 11 bases in the middle. CDR3 size: 12 residues. Germline assignment: CDR1 ENHRY and CDR2 SYGVKD. CDR3 protein: CATGGVQETQYF. The CDR3 nucleotides read TGTGCCACTGGAGGGGTTCAAGAGACCCAGTACTTC.

The V gene is TRBV4-2, the J gene TRBJ2-3, with D perhaps TRBD2 (5 bases). This CDR3 contains 17 residues. Germline assignment: CDR1 LGHNA and CDR2 YNFKEQ. Trimming removed 0 bases from V and 3 bases from J, with 16 bases in between. CDR3 in amino acids: CASSQDSAEAWTDTQYF. The DNA for the CDR3 is TGTGCCAGCAGCCAAGATAGCGCGGAGGCTTGGACAGATACGCAGTATTTT.

This clonotype was counted at least ten times. The CDR3 region is CSVEATTGTDFYEQYF. The CDR3 DNA follows: TGCAGCGTTGAAGCCACCACCGGGACCGACTTCTACGAGCAGTACTTC. The chain uses TRBV29-1 and TRBJ2-7, with D perhaps TRBD1 or TRBD2 (5 bases each). The CDR3 runs 16 residues. Trimming shortened V by 1 base and J by 3 bases, and 19 bases separated the two germline ends. Looked up from germline, CDR1 is SQVTM and CDR2 is ANQGSEA.

This chain uses TRBV30 with TRBJ2-7; D may correspond to TRBD1 or TRBD2 (6 bases each). The CDR3 is made up of 12 amino acids. Germline loops: CDR1 GTSNPN, CDR2 SVGIG (reference sequence). V was cut by 8 bases and J by 0 bases, with 11 bases left in between. The CDR3 nucleotides read TGTGCCGGGGGGCATAACTCCTACGAGCAGTACTTC. It is translated as CAGGHNSYEQYF.

This chain uses TRBV11-3 with TRBJ2-3, with 13 bases that match TRBD2. The CDR3 sequence is 17 residues long. Germline V gives CDR1 SGHNT, CDR2 YENEEA. With V trimmed by 4 bases and J by 2 bases, 6 bases remained unmatched. The DNA of the CDR3 is TGTGCCAGCAGCTCGCATGGACTAGCGGGAGACACAGATACGCAGTATTTT. Its translation: CASSSHGLAGDTDTQYF.

This chain uses TRBV20-1 with TRBJ2-7; 9 nucleotides align to TRBD2. This CDR3 region has 15 residues. With V trimmed by 5 bases and J by 7 bases, 15 bases remained unmatched. CDR1 is DFQATT and CDR2 is SNEGSKA in the germline V gene (reference sequence). CDR3: CSADNPGLASIEQYF. The CDR3 DNA sequence: TGCAGTGCTGATAATCCGGGACTAGCTTCTATTGAGCAGTACTTC.

The rearrangement uses TRBV3-1 and TRBJ2-4, with 8 bases that match TRBD2. Trimming cost V 1 base and J 3 bases; bases outside gene matches: 11. Germline V gene data show CDR1 as LGHDT and CDR2 as YNNKEL (reference sequence). This CDR3 comprises 18 residues. The CDR3 bases are TGTGCCAGCAGCCAAGGGCACGCCAGCGGGAGCTTCAAAAACATTCAGTACTTC. Translating it yields CASSQGHASGSFKNIQYF.

This clonotype has only a few counts. The chain has TRBV28 and TRBJ2-5, with TRBD2 as a possible D gene (7 bases). CDR3 size: 15 residues. Germline CDR1 is MDHEN and CDR2 is SYDVKM. V was shortened by 6 bases and J by 4 bases, with 18 bases between the two germline ends. Here the CDR3 DNA reads TGTGCCAGCAGGAAACAGGGAGGGAGGCGAGAGACCCAGTACTTC. As protein: CASRKQGGRRETQYF.

This clonotype was counted once. The rearrangement uses TRBV20-1 and TRBJ2-7; D is unresolved. Germline CDR1 is DFQATT and CDR2 is SNEGSKA (reference sequence). Trimming stripped 5 bases from V and 6 bases from J, with 17 bases between. The CDR3 length is 13 residues. The CDR3 protein is CSAGRTVVVEQYF. DNA of the CDR3: TGCAGTGCTGGACGAACCGTGGTCGTCGAGCAGTACTTC.

The table lists this clonotype with many counts. This chain uses TRBV5-8 with TRBJ2-4; D remains ambiguous. V was clipped by 2 bases and J by 0 bases, with 9 bases between them. Germline assignment: CDR1 SGHTS and CDR2 YDEGEE. This CDR3 spans 15 amino acids. The CDR3 reads CASSFSSVAKNIQYF. For the CDR3, the DNA is TGTGCCAGCAGCTTCTCGTCAGTAGCCAAAAACATTCAGTACTTC.

The chain employs TRBV12-3 or TRBV12-4 and TRBJ2-6; a possible D gene is TRBD1 (6 bases). Trimming pared 10 bases from V and 0 bases from J, leaving 25 bases between. The CDR3 runs to 19 residues. CDR3 residues: CAICFWTAYPNSGANVLTF. CDR3 coding DNA: TGTGCCATCTGTTTTTGGACAGCTTACCCAAACTCTGGGGCCAACGTCCTGACTTTC.

This clonotype showed up just a few times. This chain links TRBV20-1 with TRBJ2-2; D remains ambiguous. The CDR3 sequence is 13 residues long. V lost 1 base, J lost 3 bases, and 6 bases lay in between. Germline lookup yields CDR1 DFQATT and CDR2 SNEGSKA (reference sequence). The CDR3 protein is CSARAAYTGELFF. The CDR3 nucleotides read TGCAGTGCTAGAGCCGCGTACACCGGGGAGCTGTTTTTT.

The table lists this clonotype with a few counts. V usage is TRBV11-2 and J usage is TRBJ1-1; 9 positions agree with TRBD1. CDR3 length: 14 residues. Trimming removed 5 bases from V and 3 bases from J; junction bases left unmatched: 4. From germline, CDR1 is SGHAT and CDR2 FQNNGV. The CDR3 sequence: CASSHRGPYTEAFF. The CDR3 nucleotides read TGTGCCAGCAGCCACAGGGGGCCTTACACTGAAGCTTTCTTT.

The table lists this clonotype with a few counts. The chain joins TRBV10-3 to TRBJ2-5; 7 bases are a match to TRBD1. V was clipped by 0 bases and J by 7 bases; unmatched bases: 14. This CDR3 comprises 17 residues. The germline gives CDR1 ENHRY, CDR2 SYGVKD. The CDR3 spells CAISESLFGQGVTTQYF. The CDR3 region has the DNA TGTGCCATCAGTGAGTCTCTCTTCGGGCAGGGGGTGACGACCCAGTACTTC.

This clonotype was counted between two and nine times. V is TRBV20-1 and J is TRBJ2-5, with TRBD1 identical over 10 bases. V was clipped by 1 base and J by 5 bases; unmatched bases: 10. This CDR3 has 16 amino acids. CDR1 DFQATT and CDR2 SNEGSKA come from the germline V gene (reference sequence). CDR3 sequence: CSARARTGQGYETQYF. In DNA, the CDR3 is TGCAGTGCTAGAGCTAGAACGGGACAGGGGTACGAGACCCAGTACTTC.

This clonotype was counted between two and nine times. The rearrangement joins TRBV12-3 or TRBV12-4 to TRBJ2-6; no clear D gene. Trimming cost V 6 bases and J 0 bases, with 6 bases left between them. The CDR3 is 14 amino acids. The CDR3 region has the DNA TGTGCCAGCAGCCGGACCTCTGGGGCCAACGTCCTGACTTTC. Translated: CASSRTSGANVLTF.

This clonotype was found a few times. The V gene is TRBV24-1, the J gene TRBJ2-2, with TRBD2 matching 16 bases. Germline V gene sequence: CDR1 KGHDR, CDR2 SFDVKD. CDR3 length: 22 amino acids. The J segment lost 7 bases and the V segment lost 4 bases, leaving 20 bases of the junction unmatched. CDR3 sequence: CATSDPGLAGGPLPDGHGELFF. CDR3 sequence (DNA): TGTGCCACCAGTGACCCGGGACTAGCGGGAGGGCCTTTGCCGGATGGCCACGGGGAGCTGTTTTTT.

This clonotype has a count of ten or more. The chain is built from TRBV20-1 and TRBJ2-3; possibly TRBD1 for D (7 bases). CDR3 length equals 14 residues. The V gene's germline CDR1 is DFQATT and CDR2 SNEGSKA (reference sequence). V dropped 2 bases and J dropped 2 bases, with 11 bases sitting between them. In DNA form, the CDR3 reads TGCAGTGCTAGATTCAGGGGGGTCACAGATACGCAGTATTTT. Its translation is CSARFRGVTDTQYF.

The sample holds many counts of this clonotype. The chain employs TRBV12-3 or TRBV12-4 and TRBJ1-5; TRBD1 is a possible D gene (6 bases). V was pared by 6 bases and J by 6 bases, with 15 bases between. This CDR3 spans 14 amino acids. The CDR3 DNA is TGTGCCAGCAGGCGAGGGGGGTCGGGTCAGCCCCAGCATTTT. Translating gives CASRRGGSGQPQHF.

The chain carries TRBV9 and TRBJ2-3, with D unclear. Trimming left V 4 bases short and J 0 bases short, with 12 bases between. The CDR3 runs 15 residues. Germline CDR1 is SGDLS and CDR2 is YYNGEE. CDR3 residues: CASSPSVSSTDTQYF. As DNA, the CDR3 is TGTGCCAGCAGCCCAAGCGTATCTAGCACAGATACGCAGTATTTT.

This clonotype was seen at least ten times. The CDR3 protein is CASSLANSYNEQFF. The CDR3 coding sequence is TGTGCCAGCAGCTTAGCCAATTCCTACAATGAGCAGTTCTTC. This chain uses TRBV7-2 with TRBJ2-1; D ambiguous. Trimming pared 0 bases from V and 1 base from J, leaving 4 bases between. The CDR3 contains 14 residues. CDR1 and CDR2 (germline): SGHTA, FQGNSA.

This clonotype has ten or more counts. Here the CDR3 reads CASSPGTLQETQYF. The DNA for the CDR3 is TGCGCCAGCAGCCCCGGGACACTTCAAGAGACCCAGTACTTC. The chain is built from TRBV5-1 and TRBJ2-5, with TRBD1 as a possible D gene (6 bases). The germline V and J ends were trimmed by 4 bases and 2 bases, with 12 bases remaining between them. Germline values: CDR1 SGHRS, CDR2 YFSETQ. The CDR3 has 14 residues.